The TCR beta chain described here comes from a study of OX40 agonist ivuxolimab in advanced cancers. About the research overall: Cancers in dose escalation were hepatocellular, melanoma, renal cell and head and neck. Findings and caveats of the study: Partial responders at 0.1-3.0 mg/kg had among the lowest clonal expansion.

This clone was detected only a few times. Its antigen is unidentified. The germline V and J ends were trimmed by 3 bases and 8 bases, with 15 bases remaining between them. The CDR3 runs to 15 residues. The germline CDR1 and CDR2 sequences are SGDLS and YYNGEE. Only in-frame clones appear in the TCRdb table, and some are missing; sequencing was by immunoSEQ multiplex PCR. Of approximately 82,000 clones listed, 85% to 90% are singletons. Sequenced here: CD4+ or CD8+ T cells sorted from blood, sampled in a trial of the OX40 agonist ivuxolimab. This TCR was recovered from an adult with an advanced solid tumor such as melanoma, head and neck, liver or kidney cancer. J is TRBJ1-6 and V is TRBV9; D gene unclear. CDR3 nucleotide sequence: TGTGCCAGCAGCGCAGCGAGGGCGCAGGATTCACCCCTCCACTTT. Translation: CASSAARAQDSPLHF.